Listed below are T cell receptor beta chains from one sample, sequenced in a study of CD8 T cells in ankylosing spondylitis. MiXCR was run by TCRdb on the 5' RACE reads, yielding one entry per CDR3 protein. The data show approximately 200,000 distinct CDR3 sequences, 13% seen once. The material sequenced was blood, either unsorted or a sorted T cell fraction (not recorded which). The receptors come from a male donor with ankylosing spondylitis or in good health (not recorded which). The CDR3 runs from the conserved cysteine through the conserved F or W. Each record gives: J gene, V gene, D gene, clone size, CDR3 DNA, CDR3 protein. D genes are given only for firm matches. Size tells how often a clone was seen (once, few, many) or the class of an expanded clone, and some rows leave it out.

>TRBJ2-7|TRBV7-9|NA|NA
TGTGCCAGCAGCCCTGGACAGATACTTTACGAGCAGTACTTC
CASSPGQILYEQYF
>TRBJ2-1|TRBV20-1|TRBD2|NA
TGCAGTGCTTTCCCGACTAGCGTCAAGTACAATGAGCAGTTCTTC
CSAFPTSVKYNEQFF
>TRBJ2-3|TRBV20-1|NA|few
TGCAGTGCTAGCGACCCCTTTGTGGCGGGTAGGGGCCGCACAGATACGCAGTATTTT
CSASDPFVAGRGRTDTQYF
>TRBJ2-2|TRBV7-9|NA|few
TGTGCCAGCACCCCCCGGGGGACCGGGGAGCTGTTTTTT
CASTPRGTGELFF
>TRBJ2-1|TRBV7-9|NA|many
TGTGCCAGCAGCGTATCTAGCAATGAGCAGTTCTTC
CASSVSSNEQFF
>TRBJ2-5|TRBV27|NA|many
TGTGCCAGCAGTTCGCACCGGGAGAGTAAAGAGACCCAGTACTTC
CASSSHRESKETQYF
>TRBJ2-7|TRBV27|TRBD2|NA
TGTGCCAGCAGGCTAGCGGGAGGGCCCCACGAGCAGTACTTC
CASRLAGGPHEQYF
>TRBJ1-1|TRBV27|NA|NA
TGTGCCAGCAGTCCCGAGGTGGGGGTAAACACTGAAGCTTTCTTT
CASSPEVGVNTEAFF
>TRBJ2-1|TRBV6-2/TRBV6-3|TRBD2|many
TGTGCCAGCAGCCCGGGGGGACCTACAAATGAGCAGTTCTTC
CASSPGGPTNEQFF
>TRBJ2-7|TRBV20-1|NA|NA
TGCAGTGCTAGAGAGGGGCAGTCTCGAGCGTACGAGCAGTACTTC
CSAREGQSRAYEQYF
>TRBJ2-7|TRBV27|NA|few
TGTGCCAGCAGGACCGGTGGCCAAGACGACGAGCAGTACTTC
CASRTGGQDDEQYF
>TRBJ2-2|TRBV5-6|NA|few
TGTGCCAGCAGCTTAGTCACCAGTGTTTCGAACACCGGGGAGCTGTTTTTT
CASSLVTSVSNTGELFF
>TRBJ2-7|TRBV4-2|TRBD2|few
TGTGCCAGCAGCCAAGAAGGTAGGGGCGGGAGGGAGCAGTACTTC
CASSQEGRGGREQYF
>TRBJ1-2|TRBV6-5|NA|few
TGTGCCAGCAGTTACACGACGGCTGGCTACACCTTC
CASSYTTAGYTF
>TRBJ2-1|TRBV6-1|NA|NA
TGTGCCAGCAGTGAATGGGGAGGGGGGGCCATGAATGAGCAGTTCTTC
CASSEWGGGAMNEQFF
>TRBJ1-4|TRBV6-5|TRBD1|NA
TGTGCCAGCAGTTCCGGGACAGGGGAAAAACTGTTTTTT
CASSSGTGEKLFF
>TRBJ2-3|TRBV19|NA|NA
TGTGCCAGTAGTAGGGGGCTAGCCGCCGAAACTAGCACAGATACGCAGTATTTT
CASSRGLAAETSTDTQYF
>TRBJ2-3|TRBV5-1|NA|NA
TGCGCCAGCAGCTGGGGGGACGACTCAGATACGCAGTATTTT
CASSWGDDSDTQYF
>TRBJ2-3|TRBV2|NA|many
TGTGCCAGCAGGTACACAGATACGCAGTATTTT
CASRYTDTQYF
>TRBJ1-5|TRBV11-2|NA|many
TGTGCCAGCAGCTTAGGGGCAGGGGATCAGCCCCAGCATTTT
CASSLGAGDQPQHF
>TRBJ2-7|TRBV13|NA|few
TGTGCCAGCAGCAAAGGGACATCAGCCTACGAGCAGTACTTC
CASSKGTSAYEQYF
>TRBJ2-2|TRBV5-1|NA|many
TGCGCCAGCAGCGAGGGACACTGGAACACCGGGGAGCTGTTTTTT
CASSEGHWNTGELFF
>TRBJ2-7|TRBV5-1|TRBD2|NA
TGCGCCAGCAGCTTCGGACTAGCGTCCTACGAGCAGTACTTC
CASSFGLASYEQYF
>TRBJ1-2|TRBV20-1|NA|NA
TGCAGTGGAGGGACCAGGCTTAACTATGGCTACACCTTC
CSGGTRLNYGYTF
>TRBJ2-4|TRBV5-1|NA|few
TGCGCCAGCAGCTTCACGGGTAGTCCTATTGGGGCCAAAAACATTCAGTACTTC
CASSFTGSPIGAKNIQYF
>TRBJ2-7|TRBV6-2/TRBV6-3|TRBD1|once
TGTGCCAGCAGTACCCTAGTTGGGTCCCGGGACAGGGACTACGAGCAGTACTTC
CASSTLVGSRDRDYEQYF
>TRBJ2-7|TRBV29-1|NA|few
TGCAGCGTTGAAGAAGGACTCACAGGCGAGCAGTACTTC
CSVEEGLTGEQYF
>TRBJ2-5|TRBV7-2|TRBD2|NA
TGTGCCAGCAGGATGCGGGAGTTGGAGACCCAGTACTTC
CASRMRELETQYF
>TRBJ2-1|TRBV27|TRBD2|many
TGTGCCAGCCGGGGGGAGAGCGTGGAGCAGTTCTTC
CASRGESVEQFF
>TRBJ1-1|TRBV2|NA|few
TGTGCCAGCAGTGTTTGGGTGGGCACTGAAGCTTTCTTT
CASSVWVGTEAFF